Listed below are T cell receptor beta chains from one sample, sequenced in a study of cytotoxic CD8 clonotypes in ibrutinib-treated CLL. Clones were sequenced by immunoSEQ multiplex PCR, and TCRdb holds only the in-frame ones, with some missing. The table records more than 110,000 clones, approximately 90% of them present only once. Sequencing used PBMCs, obtained after 12 months of ibrutinib treatment. The receptor source for this set is a human donor with chronic lymphocytic leukemia. Each CDR3 is given with its conserved first and last residue. Fields, in order: clone size, J gene, D gene, V gene, CDR3 length, CDR3 DNA, CDR3 protein. A D gene is named only where the DNA matches it firmly. Some rows mark clone size as missing; the rest say once, few, many or name a class of expanded clone.

. TRBJ2-7 . TRBV7-2 15 TGTGCCAGCAGCCCCTGGGGTGCTAGCTCCTACGAGCAGTACTTC CASSPWGASSYEQYF
. TRBJ2-3 . TRBV10-2 13 TGCGCCAGCAGCGGGGTTAGCACAGATACGCAGTATTTT CASSGVSTDTQYF
. TRBJ2-7 TRBD1 TRBV28 20 TGTGCCAGCAGTTTTTTGAAGGGCGGCGGACAGGGGGCGGGCTCCTACGAGCAGTACTTC CASSFLKGGGQGAGSYEQYF
. TRBJ2-1 . TRBV28 17 TGTGCCAGCAGTTTACCTGGAGGACCCCCAGGCTACAATGAGCAGTTCTTC CASSLPGGPPGYNEQFF
. TRBJ2-7 . TRBV6-5 14 TGTGCCAGCAGCCTTACCGGGACCTCCTACGAGCAGTACTTC CASSLTGTSYEQYF
few TRBJ2-7 . TRBV30 14 TGTGCCTGGAGTGGGGGACCGATCCCCTACGAGCAGTACTTC CAWSGGPIPYEQYF
. TRBJ1-5 . TRBV2 13 TGTGCCAGCAGTGAGCGCTTACATCAGCCCCAGCATTTT CASSERLHQPQHF
. TRBJ2-7 TRBD1 TRBV28 15 TGTGCCAGCAGTGATCCCGGGACAGGGTTGTACGAGCAGTACTTC CASSDPGTGLYEQYF
. TRBJ1-5 TRBD1 TRBV15 15 TGTGCCACCAGCAGACCGGGACAGGATTATCAGCCCCAGCATTTT CATSRPGQDYQPQHF
. TRBJ2-3 . TRBV19 15 TGTGCCAGTAGCCGGGGGGCTCACCACACAGATACGCAGTATTTT CASSRGAHHTDTQYF
. TRBJ2-1 TRBD2 TRBV13 15 TGTGCCAGCAGCTTTGCGGGAGGGCCTGGCAATGAGCAGTTCTTC CASSFAGGPGNEQFF
. TRBJ1-4 TRBD1 TRBV7-2 15 TGTGCCAGCAGCGCCCCGACAGGGTATGAAGAAAAACTGTTTTTT CASSAPTGYEEKLFF
. TRBJ2-1 . TRBV6-5 12 TGTGCCAGCGTCTCCGGACTGAATGAGCAGTTCTTC CASVSGLNEQFF
. TRBJ2-5 TRBD2 TRBV5-1 17 TGCGCCAGCAGCTCCCGCGGTGCGGGAGGGACTGGGGAGACCCAGTACTTC CASSSRGAGGTGETQYF
once TRBJ1-2 TRBD1 TRBV29-1 17 TGCAGCGTTGAACGGGGACAGGGTATACCCTTTCTGCGTCGCTACACCTTC CSVERGQGIPFLRRYTF
few TRBJ2-1 TRBD2 TRBV5-1 15 TGCGCCAGCACCCCGACTAGCGGGAGGGCCGGGGTGCAGTTCTTC CASTPTSGRAGVQFF
. TRBJ2-5 . TRBV13 13 TGTGCCAGCACCAAGAGAGGGAGAGAGACCCAGTACTTC CASTKRGRETQYF
. TRBJ2-5 . TRBV28 16 TGTGCCAGCAGTTTTTACCGGCAGGGGATTCGGGAGACCCAGTACTTC CASSFYRQGIRETQYF
. TRBJ1-3 . TRBV19 14 TGTGCCAGTAGTATCGGAGAGTGGGGAAACACCATATATTTT CASSIGEWGNTIYF
. TRBJ1-1 . TRBV27 13 TGTGCCAGCAGTTTAGGGGGGAACACTGAAGCTTTCTTT CASSLGGNTEAFF
once TRBJ1-5 . TRBV4-2 17 TGTGCCAGCAGCCAAGATCCTGAAGGGGGGGGTAATCAGCCCCAGCATTTT CASSQDPEGGGNQPQHF
. TRBJ2-3 . TRBV13 17 TGTGCCAGCAGCTTAGCCCCCCGCATGCCCCCCACAGATACGCAGTATTTT CASSLAPRMPPTDTQYF
. TRBJ2-7 TRBD2 TRBV10-3 18 TGTGCCATCAGTGAGCGAGGGGGGACTAGCGGCGCATCCTACGAGCAGTACTTC CAISERGGTSGASYEQYF
few TRBJ1-1 . TRBV20-1 11 TGCAGTGCTAGTGTGCAGGGGGAAGCTTTCTTT CSASVQGEAFF
. TRBJ2-4 . TRBV28 16 TGTGCCAGCAGCCCTCTTTGGAATATAGCCAAAAACATTCAGTACTTC CASSPLWNIAKNIQYF
. TRBJ2-1 TRBD2 TRBV14 16 TGTGCCAGCAGCCCCATAGCGGGGGCCCCTCACAATGAGCAGTTCTTC CASSPIAGAPHNEQFF
. TRBJ2-3 . TRBV7-3 12 TGTGCCAGCAGCAACACCGGGGATACGCAGTATTTT CASSNTGDTQYF
. TRBJ2-2 . TRBV7-9 13 TGTGCCAGCAACGTGATGGACACCGGGGAGCTGTTTTTT CASNVMDTGELFF
. TRBJ2-7 TRBD1 TRBV9 16 TGTGCCAGCAGCGTATCCCCAGGGACAGAATCCTACGAGCAGTACTTC CASSVSPGTESYEQYF
. TRBJ2-5 . TRBV28 15 TGTGCCAGCAGTTCAGGTCCCTTAAGAAAAGAGACCCAGTACTTC CASSSGPLRKETQYF
. TRBJ1-2 TRBD1 TRBV18 14 TGTGCCAGCTCACCACCGGGACAGAACTATGGCTACACCTTC CASSPPGQNYGYTF
. TRBJ1-4 . TRBV5-1 17 TGCGCCAGCAGCTTGGCGACAGGAAGAGCAACTAATGAAAAACTGTTTTTT CASSLATGRATNEKLFF
. TRBJ2-7 . TRBV20-1 11 TGCAGTGCACCAGGGATCAACGAGCAGTACTTC CSAPGINEQYF
. TRBJ2-3 TRBD2 TRBV25-1 13 TGTGCAAGTGGGCTAGCGGGCACAGATACGCAGTATTTT CASGLAGTDTQYF
. TRBJ2-3 . TRBV2 14 TGTGCCACGAGTCAGACTTCTAGCACAGATACGCAGTATTTT CATSQTSSTDTQYF
once TRBJ2-1 . TRBV7-6 17 TGTGCCAGCAGCTTAGGAGCCAGGCAGGAATCCTACAATGAGCAGTTCTTC CASSLGARQESYNEQFF
. TRBJ2-2 . TRBV7-3 15 TGTGCCAGCAGCTTAGGCGGGGCGAACACCGGGGAGCTGTTTTTT CASSLGGANTGELFF
. TRBJ2-5 . TRBV28 14 TGTGCCAGCAGTTTACCGGACCGGAGGGAGACCCAGTACTTC CASSLPDRRETQYF
. TRBJ1-3 . TRBV4-1 16 TGCGCCAGCAGCCAAGGGGACTTTGGAGGTGGAAACACCATATATTTT CASSQGDFGGGNTIYF
. TRBJ1-1 . TRBV12-5 11 TGTGCTAGTGAGGGGGGCACTGAAGCTTTCTTT CASEGGTEAFF
. TRBJ2-3 TRBD1 TRBV29-1 14 TGCAGCGTTGAAGGACAGGGGGCGGCAGATACGCAGTATTTT CSVEGQGAADTQYF
. TRBJ1-1 . TRBV2 13 TGTGCCAGCACCGGACAGTTGAACACTGAAGCTTTCTTT CASTGQLNTEAFF
. TRBJ1-6 . TRBV5-1 14 TGCGCCAGCAGCCCGGACAGAAGGAATTCACCCCTCCACTTT CASSPDRRNSPLHF
few TRBJ1-1 . TRBV27 11 TGTGCCACCCGGAGGGGTACTGAAGCTTTCTTT CATRRGTEAFF
once TRBJ2-2 TRBD1 TRBV10-3 16 TGTGCCAGCAGGATAATAGACAGGGTAGGCACCGGGGAGCTGTTTTTT CASRIIDRVGTGELFF
. TRBJ2-7 . TRBV18 11 TGTGCCAGTACCCAGGACTACGAGCAGTACTTC CASTQDYEQYF
. TRBJ1-3 . TRBV30 12 TGTGCCTGGAGGAGTTCGGGAAACACCATATATTTT CAWRSSGNTIYF
. TRBJ2-7 . TRBV27 11 TGTGCCAGCAGCCCGGGATACGAGCAGTACTTC CASSPGYEQYF
. TRBJ2-5 . TRBV7-2 12 TGTGCCAGCAGCTTAGTGTGGGAGACCCAGTACTTC CASSLVWETQYF
. TRBJ2-1 . TRBV29-1 14 TGCAGCGTCAGAGAGGGGGGGAGCTACAATGAGCAGTTCTTC CSVREGGSYNEQFF
. TRBJ1-5 . TRBV27 16 TGTGCCAGCAAGGATCTGAGGGATGTAGGGAATCAGCCCCAGCATTTT CASKDLRDVGNQPQHF
. TRBJ2-1 TRBD2 TRBV19 14 TGTGCCAGTAATGAAGCTAGCGGGTACAATGAGCAGTTCTTC CASNEASGYNEQFF
. TRBJ2-3 . TRBV6-4 13 TGTGCCAGCAAATTAGGGCCGGAAGATACGCAGTATTTT CASKLGPEDTQYF
. TRBJ2-3 . TRBV21-1 16 TGTGCCAGCAGCAAAGAGGGGGGGCAGGGGACAGATACGCAGTATTTT CASSKEGGQGTDTQYF
. TRBJ2-5 . TRBV13 13 TGTGCCAGCAGCTTAGGGGACGGGGAGACCCAGTACTTC CASSLGDGETQYF
. TRBJ2-1 . TRBV5-1 15 TGCGCCAGCAGCTTGGGCAGGGCCGATGACAATGAGCAGTTCTTC CASSLGRADDNEQFF
. TRBJ2-1 TRBD2 TRBV5-1 15 TGCGCCAGCAGCTTGGAACCCGGGAGGGGAGGTGAGCAGTTCTTC CASSLEPGRGGEQFF
. TRBJ2-7 TRBD2 TRBV2 15 TGTGCCAGCAGTCCGACTAGCGGGAAGGGGTACGAGCAGTACTTC CASSPTSGKGYEQYF
. TRBJ2-7 . TRBV7-2 11 TGTGCCAGCAGCAACCTCTACGAGCAGTACTTC CASSNLYEQYF